This T cell receptor beta chain came from a study of blood T cells in healthy people across ages. Study results and limitations: Among long-lived donors, naive CD4+ cells were more numerous and diversity higher than in aged donors.

Sample-barcoded 5' priming and a J-beta primer mix drove a second PCR of 7 to 11 cycles. TCRdb analysed the 5' RACE reads with MiXCR anew, one entry per CDR3 protein. The table shows 800,000 to 950,000 distinct CDR3 sequences, with roughly 35% occurring only once. Per sample, a minimum of 7 million PBMCs were isolated. With respect to this clonotype: Its antigen is unknown.

The CDR3 consists of 13 residues. Trimming removed 7 bases at V and 5 bases at J, with 13 bases between. The chain combines TRBV12-3 or TRBV12-4 with TRBJ2-3; possibly TRBD2 for D (6 bases). This clonotype originated in a man aged 18 to 29 in good health. The specimen sequenced was blood. CDR3 DNA: TGTGCCAGCACCCTGGGAGGAGGAGATACGCAGTATTTT. Translated: CASTLGGGDTQYF.